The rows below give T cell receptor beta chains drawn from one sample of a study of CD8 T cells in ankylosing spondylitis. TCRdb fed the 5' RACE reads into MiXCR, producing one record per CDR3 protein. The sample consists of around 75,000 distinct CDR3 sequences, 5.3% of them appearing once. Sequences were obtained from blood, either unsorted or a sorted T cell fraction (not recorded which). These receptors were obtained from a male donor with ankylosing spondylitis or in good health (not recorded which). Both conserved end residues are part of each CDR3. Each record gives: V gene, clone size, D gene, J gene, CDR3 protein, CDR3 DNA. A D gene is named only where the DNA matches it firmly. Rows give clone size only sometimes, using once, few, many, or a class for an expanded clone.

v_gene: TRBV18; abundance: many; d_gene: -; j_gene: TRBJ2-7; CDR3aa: CASSPSGNSYEQYF; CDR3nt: TGTGCCAGCTCACCAAGCGGAAATTCCTACGAGCAGTACTTC
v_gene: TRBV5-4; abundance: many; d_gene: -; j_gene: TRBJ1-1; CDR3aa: CASSLGGGSMNTEAFF; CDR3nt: TGTGCCAGCAGCTTGGGCGGCGGGAGCATGAACACTGAAGCTTTCTTT
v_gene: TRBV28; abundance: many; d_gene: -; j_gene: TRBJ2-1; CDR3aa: CASSSTGYEQFF; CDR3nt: TGTGCCAGCAGTTCTACAGGGTATGAGCAGTTCTTC
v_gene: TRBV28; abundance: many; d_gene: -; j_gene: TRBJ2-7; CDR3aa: CASRRARDGSSYEQYF; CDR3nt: TGTGCCAGCAGGAGAGCCCGGGACGGATCATCCTACGAGCAGTACTTC
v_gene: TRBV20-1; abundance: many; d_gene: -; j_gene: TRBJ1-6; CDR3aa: CSATDGSYNSPLHF; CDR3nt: TGCAGTGCAACCGACGGCTCCTATAATTCACCCCTCCACTTT
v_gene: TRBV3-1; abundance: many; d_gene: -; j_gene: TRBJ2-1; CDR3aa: CASSQQDKGLEQFF; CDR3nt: TGTGCCAGCAGCCAACAAGATAAGGGCCTTGAGCAGTTCTTC
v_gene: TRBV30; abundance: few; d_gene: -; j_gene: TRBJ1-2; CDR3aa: CAWSVGQGYGYTF; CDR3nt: TGTGCCTGGAGTGTAGGCCAGGGGTATGGCTACACCTTC
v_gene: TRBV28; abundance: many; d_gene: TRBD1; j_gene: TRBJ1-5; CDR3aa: CASSLTGGHQPQHF; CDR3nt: TGTGCCAGCAGTCTGACAGGGGGCCATCAGCCCCAGCATTTT
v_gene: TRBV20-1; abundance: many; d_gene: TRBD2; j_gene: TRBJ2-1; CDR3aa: CSARAPVGLAGGSSYNEQFF; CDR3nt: TGCAGTGCTAGAGCACCCGTGGGACTAGCGGGGGGTAGCTCCTACAATGAGCAGTTCTTC
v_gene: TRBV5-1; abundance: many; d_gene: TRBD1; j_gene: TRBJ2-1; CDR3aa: CASSLVSGGNEQFF; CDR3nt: TGCGCCAGCAGCTTGGTGTCAGGGGGCAATGAGCAGTTCTTC
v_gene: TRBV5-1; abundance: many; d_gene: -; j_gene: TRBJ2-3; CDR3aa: CASSSDSAADTQYF; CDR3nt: TGCGCCAGCAGCTCGGACAGCGCCGCAGATACGCAGTATTTT
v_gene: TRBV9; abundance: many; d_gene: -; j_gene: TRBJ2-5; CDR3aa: CASSTGTAQETQYF; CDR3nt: TGTGCCAGCAGCACAGGGACGGCGCAAGAGACCCAGTACTTC
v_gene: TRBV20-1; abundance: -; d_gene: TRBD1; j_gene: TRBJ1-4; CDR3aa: CSAARGQGSEKLFF; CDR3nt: TGCAGTGCTGCGAGGGGACAGGGTAGTGAAAAACTGTTTTTT
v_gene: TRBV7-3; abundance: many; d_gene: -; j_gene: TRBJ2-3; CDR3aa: CASSLMGGSSTDTQYF; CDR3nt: TGTGCCAGCAGCTTAATGGGGGGCTCTAGCACAGATACGCAGTATTTT